The 29 T cell receptor beta chains below all came from one sample that was sequenced in a study of vaccination and CD4 T cells after COVID-19. With the Oncomine TCR Beta short-read assay, DNA from cultured CD4+ T cells was sequenced. TCRdb independently ran MiXCR on the PCR reads; one entry per CDR3 protein. This table holds about 12,000 distinct CDR3 sequences, 30% found once. The sample's treatment: approximately nine-day PBMC culture with coronavirus spike peptide pools or control peptides (ViraFEST assay). Their antigens are not known. Sequences were obtained from cultured CD4+ T cells from blood. Every receptor here comes from a human donor with COVID-19.

The genes are TRBV20-1 and TRBJ2-3, with D possibly called TRBD1 or TRBD2 (5 bases each). Trimming left V 6 bases short and J 9 bases short, with 25 bases between. This CDR3 has 15 amino acids. Per the germline V gene, CDR1 is DFQATT and CDR2 is SNEGSKA (reference sequence). The CDR3 sequence is CSATQWDPSLGTQYF. The CDR3 DNA reads as TGCAGTGCCACGCAATGGGACCCTTCCCTTGGGACGCAGTATTTT.

This clonotype was picked up a small number of times. The CDR3, as DNA: TGTGCCAGCAGTGCCTCCCGGGAATCCGGGACAGATACGCAGTATTTT. This codes for CASSASRESGTDTQYF. The chain recombines TRBV6-2 or TRBV6-3 with TRBJ2-3; maybe TRBD2 (5 bases). Germline CDR1 MNHEY, CDR2 SVGEGT. The CDR3 length is 16 residues. V was cut by 5 bases and J by 3 bases, with 18 bases left in between.

Only a few counts were recorded for this clonotype. The V call is TRBV7-8, the J call TRBJ1-6; TRBD1 might be the D (6 bases). The germline V gene encodes CDR1 SGHVS and CDR2 FQNEAQ. This CDR3 comprises 16 residues. Trimming took 5 bases from V and 6 from J, leaving 17 bases between them. The chain's CDR3 is CASSERGTRGNSPLHF. The CDR3 DNA reads TGTGCCAGCAGCGAAAGAGGGACAAGGGGTAATTCACCCCTCCACTTT.

Written as DNA, the CDR3 is TGCAGTGCTAAGGGAGGACTAGGAAAATACGAGCAGTACTTC. Translating gives CSAKGGLGKYEQYF. The chain uses TRBV20-1 and TRBJ2-7; 7 nucleotides match TRBD2. After removal of 4 bases from V and 4 bases from J, the junction contained 10 bases not matched to a gene. Per germline, CDR1 DFQATT and CDR2 SNEGSKA (reference sequence). The CDR3 is 14 residues long.

V and J are TRBV18 and TRBJ1-6; TRBD1 might be the D (5 bases). The CDR3 runs to 16 residues. The germline V and J ends were trimmed by 6 bases and 4 bases, with 16 bases remaining between them. Germline V gives CDR1 KGHSH, CDR2 LQKENI. CDR3 protein: CASSPEGAGYNSPLHF. CDR3 nucleotides: TGTGCCAGCTCCCCGGAGGGCGCAGGGTATAATTCACCCCTCCACTTT.

Only a few counts were recorded for this clonotype. The rearrangement links TRBV25-1 to TRBJ1-6; 8 bases agree with TRBD1. Germline V gives CDR1 MGHDK, CDR2 SYGVNS. Trimming took 10 bases from V and 7 from J; bases not matched to a gene: 9. The CDR3 has 14 residues. The CDR3 coding sequence is TGTGCCACCGCCGGACAGGGCCCAAATTCACCCCTCCACTTT. It codes for CATAGQGPNSPLHF. Based on the CDR3 plus reference TRBV25-1 and TRBJ1-6, the full variable domain is EADIYQTPRYLVIGTGKKITLECSQTMGHDKMYWYQQDPGMELHLIHYSYGVNSTEKGDLSSESTVSRIRTEHFPLTLESARPSHTSQYLCATAGQGPNSPLHFGNGTRLTVT.

This clonotype occurred a few times. For the CDR3, the DNA is TGTGCCAGCAGCTCTATTAGCGGGATCTTCTACGAGCAGTACTTC. Translating gives CASSSISGIFYEQYF. The V gene is TRBV11-2, the J gene TRBJ2-7, with 8 bases identical to TRBD2. The CDR3 loop spans 15 amino acids. Germline V gene data show CDR1 as SGHAT and CDR2 as FQNNGV. V lost 4 bases to trimming and J lost 3 bases; unmatched junction nucleotides: 8. The variable domain in full, completed from reference TRBV11-2 and TRBJ2-7, reads EAGVAQSPRYKIIEKRQSVAFWCNPISGHATLYWYQQILGQGPKLLIQFQNNGVVDDSQLPKDRFSAERLKGVDSTLKIQPAKLEDSAVYLCASSSISGIFYEQYFGPGTRLTVT.

CDR3 sequence: CASSFEGSSTDTQYF. The CDR3 DNA follows: TGTGCCAGCAGCTTTGAGGGTAGCAGCACAGATACGCAGTATTTT. The chain has TRBV11-3 and TRBJ2-3; a weak D match, TRBD2 (5 bases). The germline gives CDR1 SGHNT, CDR2 YENEEA. The CDR3 totals 15 residues. Trimming cost V 3 bases and J 0 bases, with 10 bases left between them.

This clonotype was found a few times. The V and J genes are TRBV6-1 and TRBJ2-7, with D perhaps TRBD2 (5 bases). The CDR3 sequence is 14 residues long. Germline V gene lookup returns CDR1 MNHNS and CDR2 SASEGT. V lost 4 bases and J lost 0, with 10 bases in between. The CDR3 DNA is TGTGCCAGCAGTGCCGCGGGCAGCTCCTACGAGCAGTACTTC. This translates into CASSAAGSSYEQYF.

The chain combines TRBV12-3 or TRBV12-4 with TRBJ1-1; D remains unclear. V gave up 4 bases and J gave up 6 bases, with 15 bases separating them. The CDR3 consists of 14 residues. Here the CDR3 reads CASSSMTLLPEAFF. The DNA of the CDR3 is TGTGCCAGCAGTTCTATGACGTTGTTACCTGAAGCTTTCTTT.

The chain recombines TRBV27 with TRBJ2-7; a weak D match, TRBD1 (6 bases). Trimming removed 5 bases from V and 2 bases from J, with 19 bases in between. CDR1 is MNHEY, CDR2 SMNVEV, per germline (reference sequence). The CDR3 loop spans 16 amino acids. This CDR3 reads CASSRLPQGYTYEQYF. In DNA, the CDR3 is TGTGCCAGCAGTCGCCTCCCGCAGGGGTACACCTACGAGCAGTACTTC.

In nucleotides, the CDR3 is TGTGCCAGCAGCTCGGCCGGGACGATCGGAAACACCATATATTTT. Its protein is CASSSAGTIGNTIYF. The chain combines TRBV7-9 with TRBJ1-3; D may be TRBD1 (5 bases). The germline V gene has CDR1 SEHNR and CDR2 FQNEAQ (reference sequence). V was pared by 4 bases and J by 4 bases, with 14 bases between. The CDR3 is made up of 15 amino acids.

This clonotype is termed medium-sized. This chain joins TRBV15 and TRBJ1-5, with 10 bases fitting TRBD1. Trimming took 5 bases from V and 7 from J; bases not matched to a gene: 8. Germline CDR1 reads LNHNV; CDR2 reads YYDKDF (reference sequence). The length of the CDR3 is 15 residues. The chain's CDR3 is CATSPGQGIGQPQHF. CDR3 bases: TGTGCCACCAGCCCGGGACAGGGGATCGGGCAGCCCCAGCATTTT.

This chain uses TRBV7-8 with TRBJ2-5; 14 bases are a match to TRBD2. The CDR3 contains 16 residues. V shed 5 bases and J 3 bases; nucleotides not matched to a gene: 5. The V gene's germline CDR1 is SGHVS and CDR2 FQNEAQ. CDR3 DNA sequence: TGTGCCAGCAGCCCCCGGACTAGCGGGGGGAAAGAGACCCAGTACTTC. Translated, it gives CASSPRTSGGKETQYF.

The J gene is TRBJ2-3, the V gene TRBV7-6; no clear D gene. Trimming stripped 2 bases from V and 2 bases from J, with 8 bases between. The CDR3 length is 14 residues. Per germline, CDR1 SGHVS and CDR2 FNYEAQ. In DNA, the CDR3 is TGTGCCAGCAGCTTAATAGGGAACACAGATACGCAGTATTTT. Translating it yields CASSLIGNTDTQYF.

The chain employs TRBV5-6 and TRBJ2-3; 8 bases agree with TRBD2. The length of the CDR3 is 15 residues. Trimming took 2 bases from V and 1 from J; bases not matched to a gene: 3. CDR1 is SGHDT and CDR2 is YYEEEE in the germline V gene. The chain's CDR3 is CASSFGSGGTDTQYF. Written as DNA, the CDR3 is TGTGCCAGCAGCTTCGGTAGCGGGGGCACAGATACGCAGTATTTT.

This clonotype was found a few times. The V call is TRBV6-1, the J call TRBJ2-2; 9 bases line up with TRBD1. V lost 6 bases, J lost 4 bases, and 12 bases stayed unmatched. CDR1 and CDR2 (germline): MNHNS, SASEGT. This CDR3 spans 17 amino acids. DNA of the CDR3: TGTGCCAGCAGAGATGAATCCGGGACAGGGTCCACCGGGGAGCTGTTTTTT. Amino acid sequence: CASRDESGTGSTGELFF.

The V call is TRBV15, the J call TRBJ2-1; the match to TRBD1 covers 7 bases. The V gene's germline CDR1 is LNHNV and CDR2 YYDKDF (reference sequence). The CDR3 is 14 residues long. The J segment lost 2 bases and the V segment lost 3 bases, leaving 1 base of the junction unmatched. The CDR3 spells CATSRGQTYNEQFF. CDR3 bases: TGTGCCACCAGCAGGGGACAGACCTACAATGAGCAGTTCTTC.

The gene calls are TRBV30 and TRBJ1-3; 7 nucleotides align to TRBD1. The CDR3 is made up of 15 amino acids. The germline CDR1 and CDR2 sequences are GTSNPN and SVGIG (reference sequence). After removal of 2 bases from V and 2 bases from J, the junction contained 6 bases not matched to a gene. The CDR3 sequence is CAWSRDSFTGNTIYF. For the CDR3, the DNA is TGTGCCTGGAGTCGGGACAGCTTCACTGGAAACACCATATATTTT.

This chain connects TRBV6-1 to TRBJ2-2, with a possible D match to TRBD1 (5 bases). Germline V gives CDR1 MNHNS, CDR2 SASEGT. V was trimmed by 6 bases and J by 7 bases, leaving 18 bases between them. The CDR3 totals 15 residues. CDR3 bases: TGTGCCAGCAGACCCGTTCAGGGCGCGCTCGGGGAGCTGTTTTTT. Protein sequence: CASRPVQGALGELFF.

The CDR3 DNA is TGTGCCTGGAGGACAGGGGGATCCTATAATTCACCCCTCCACTTT. Its protein product is CAWRTGGSYNSPLHF. The genes are TRBV30 and TRBJ1-6; TRBD1 agrees at 9 bases. V trimming: 3 bases; J trimming: 1 base; junction bases outside the gene matches: 1. The V gene's germline CDR1 is GTSNPN and CDR2 SVGIG (reference sequence). The CDR3 length is 15 residues.

This sequence joins TRBV10-3 and TRBJ2-7; unclear D gene. The CDR3 has 17 residues. CDR1 and CDR2 from the germline V gene are ENHRY and SYGVKD. V lost 6 bases to trimming and J lost 0 bases, with 21 bases between them. CDR3 region: CAISPMPGSKVSYEQYF. CDR3 coding DNA: TGTGCCATCAGCCCTATGCCAGGAAGTAAGGTCTCCTACGAGCAGTACTTC.

A few counts support this clonotype. This chain uses TRBV20-1 with TRBJ2-1; 8 bases are shared with TRBD1. CDR3 length: 13 amino acids. Losses at the gene ends were 2 bases for V and 6 bases for J; bases not matched to a gene: 3. Germline values: CDR1 DFQATT, CDR2 SNEGSKA (reference sequence). This CDR3 is CSARWTGPNEQFF. For the CDR3, the DNA is TGCAGTGCTAGATGGACAGGGCCCAATGAGCAGTTCTTC.

In regard to this clonotype: Mismatch with germline at one junction end may stem from a read error. V gene TRBV5-4 combines with J gene TRBJ2-5; 10 nucleotides match TRBD2. The CDR3 extends over 15 amino acids. Per the germline V gene, CDR1 is SGHNT and CDR2 is YYREEE (reference sequence). The CDR3 DNA reads as TGTGCCAGCAGCTTGGCAGCGGGGGGGCAAGGGACCCAGTACTTC. Translating gives CASSLAAGGQGTQYF.

This sequence joins TRBV5-1 and TRBJ1-6; 9 bases are a match to TRBD1. The CDR3 has 16 residues. The germline V gene encodes CDR1 SGHRS and CDR2 YFSETQ. V was clipped by 4 bases and J by 8 bases; unmatched bases: 10. The CDR3 DNA is TGCGCCAGCAGCCTGCTAGGACAGGGGAAAGATTCACCCCTCCACTTT. It specifies CASSLLGQGKDSPLHF.

The chain uses TRBV18 and TRBJ2-3; D possibly corresponds to TRBD2 (5 bases). This CDR3 spans 15 amino acids. Germline V gene sequence: CDR1 KGHSH, CDR2 LQKENI. With 5 bases removed from V and 0 bases from J, the gap between germline ends came to 12 bases. Here the CDR3 DNA reads TGTGCCAGCTCATCTAGCCGAGGTAGCACAGATACGCAGTATTTT. This translates into CASSSSRGSTDTQYF.

This clonotype was counted between two and nine times. The chain recombines TRBV18 with TRBJ1-1, with D unclear. Between the trimmed V and J ends, which lost 4 bases and 4 bases, there was a span of 10 bases. CDR3 length: 13 amino acids. Germline V gene sequence: CDR1 KGHSH, CDR2 LQKENI. In DNA, the CDR3 is TGTGCCAGCTCACAGGGTATGGGCACTGAAGCTTTCTTT. As protein: CASSQGMGTEAFF. Full variable domain (remainder filled in from reference TRBV18 and TRBJ1-1): NAGVMQNPRHLVRRRGQEARLRCSPMKGHSHVYWYRQLPEEGLKFMVYLQKENIIDESGMPKERFSAEFPKEGPSILRIQQVVRGDSAAYFCASSQGMGTEAFFGQGTRLTVV.

The chain employs TRBV20-1 and TRBJ1-1; D remains unclear. CDR3 length: 12 amino acids. Trimming stripped 3 bases from V and 0 bases from J, with 5 bases between. Germline V gene sequence: CDR1 DFQATT, CDR2 SNEGSKA (reference sequence). CDR3 coding DNA: TGCAGTGCTAGTATTGTGAACACTGAAGCTTTCTTT. It specifies CSASIVNTEAFF.

The chain joins TRBV20-1 to TRBJ1-5; 8 bases align to TRBD1. CDR1 and CDR2 (germline): DFQATT, SNEGSKA (reference sequence). V gave up 0 bases and J gave up 2 bases; unmatched junction bases: 0. This CDR3 is 14 amino acids long. The CDR3 region has the DNA TGCAGTGCTAGAGAGGACAGGGGCAATCAGCCCCAGCATTTT. Translation: CSAREDRGNQPQHF.